Sequencing of this TCR beta chain was carried out in a study of Tregs in tolerant kidney transplant recipients. Study-level findings and limits: Few patients were studied, so findings need validation in larger groups.

The CDR3 covers 11 residues. The V gene's germline CDR1 is SGHDT and CDR2 YYEEEE. V gave up 2 bases and J gave up 6 bases, with 3 bases separating them. Some clones are missing from TCRdb's copy, which holds only in-frame ones; the method was immunoSEQ multiplex PCR. This table has some 88,000 clones, approximately 92% appearing once. Thawed PBMCs were FACS-sorted into unstimulated CD4+CD25+CD127- regulatory T cells, CD4+CD25- non-regulatory cells, CD4 and CD8 cells. Of note for this clone: Its antigen remains unknown.

This TCR derives from a human donor in good health. The specimen sequenced was CD8+ T cells from blood. The rearrangement joins TRBV5-6 to TRBJ1-3, with D hard to call. The CDR3 loop is CASSFENTIYF. CDR3 bases: TGTGCCAGCAGCTTCGAAAACACCATATATTTT.